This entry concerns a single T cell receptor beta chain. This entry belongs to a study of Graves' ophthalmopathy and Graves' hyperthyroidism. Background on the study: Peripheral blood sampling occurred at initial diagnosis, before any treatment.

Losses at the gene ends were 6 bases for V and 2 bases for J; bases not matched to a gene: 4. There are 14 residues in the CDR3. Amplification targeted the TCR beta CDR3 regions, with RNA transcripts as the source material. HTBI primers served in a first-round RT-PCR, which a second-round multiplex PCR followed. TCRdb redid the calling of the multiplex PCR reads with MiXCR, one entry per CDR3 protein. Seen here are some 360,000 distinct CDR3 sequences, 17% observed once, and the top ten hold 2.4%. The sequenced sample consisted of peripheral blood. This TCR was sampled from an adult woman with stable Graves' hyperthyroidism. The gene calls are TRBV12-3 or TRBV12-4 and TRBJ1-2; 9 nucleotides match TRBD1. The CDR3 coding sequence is TGTGCCAGCAGGGGGACAGGGAGAAACTATGGCTACACCTTC. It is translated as CASRGTGRNYGYTF.